This T cell receptor (beta chain) was obtained from a study of OX40 agonist ivuxolimab in advanced cancers. In the study overall: Of the patients, three showed partial responses, one with hepatocellular carcinoma and two with cutaneous melanoma.

Anyone with autoimmune disease history or systemic immunosuppression was excluded. On this clone itself: The antigen remains undetermined.

Repertoires were generated with immunoSEQ multiplex PCR, while TCRdb's copy carries only in-frame clones and drops some. This table holds tens of thousands of clones, 70% to 90% found once. Study observations and caveats: Dose levels from 0.1 to 3.0 mg/kg saw CD4+ and CD8+ blood T cells expand clonally by week 6. Expanded clones tended on average to be more numerous among CD8+ T cells than CD4+.

This clonotype was sampled from an adult with an advanced solid tumor such as melanoma, head and neck, liver or kidney cancer. Source: CD4+ or CD8+ T cells sorted from blood, taken in a trial of the OX40 agonist ivuxolimab.

The DNA of the CDR3 is TGTGCCAGCAGTTTCGGACGGGCCGTTAATGAAAAACTGTTTTTT. Translated: CASSFGRAVNEKLFF. The rearrangement joins TRBV27 to TRBJ1-4; D not certain. CDR1 and CDR2 (germline): MNHEY, SMNVEV (reference sequence). V was pared by 3 bases and J by 4 bases, with 12 bases between. This CDR3 has 15 amino acids.